Sequencing of this TCR beta chain was carried out in a study of CD8 T cells in ankylosing spondylitis. Making the TCR beta libraries involved quantitative 5'-RACE with molecular barcodes. One entry per CDR3 protein results from TCRdb running MiXCR on the 5' RACE reads. This sample has some 800,000 distinct CDR3 sequences, with 10% to 15% found just once. The length of the CDR3 is 14 residues. Per germline, CDR1 DFQATT and CDR2 SNEGSKA (reference sequence). V was clipped by 0 bases and J by 8 bases, with 16 bases between them. This clonotype was observed at least ten times. Its antigen is still unknown. Study-wide points: Reactive arthritis synovial fluid and blood were previously reported to contain some motif variants. What appeared characteristic of ankylosing spondylitis blood was a TCR beta motif of fewer than ten highly homologous variants. The authors reported significant enrichment of disease-linked clones in matched ankylosing spondylitis synovial fluid. Peripheral blood samples showed relatively rare disease-linked clones, and these clones were CD8+.

The chain links TRBV20-1 to TRBJ1-2; D is unclear. The receptor was derived from a male donor with ankylosing spondylitis. The material sequenced was blood, either unsorted or a sorted T cell fraction (not recorded which). The CDR3 protein is CSARDARNLAGYTF. The CDR3 DNA reads TGCAGTGCTAGAGATGCTAGGAACCTCGCGGGCTACACCTTC.